What follows are 22 T cell receptor beta chains derived from one specimen sequenced in a study of blood T cell repertoires in COVID-19. Method: immunoSEQ multiplex PCR; TCRdb's copy keeps in-frame clones and lacks some. The sample lists around 8,300 clones; 80% to 90% were seen once. Sequenced material: peripheral blood. These receptors originate from a human donor in a cohort sampled during active COVID-19.

V and J are TRBV28 and TRBJ2-1; the D gene is possibly TRBD1 (5 bases). CDR1 and CDR2 from the germline V gene are MDHEN and SYDVKM. The CDR3 covers 12 residues. V lost 4 bases, J lost 7 bases, and 8 bases lay in between. CDR3 sequence (DNA): TGTGCCAGCAGTTCCCAGGGAAATGAGCAGTTCTTC. Amino acids: CASSSQGNEQFF.

As to this clone: A read error may account for a junction end that differs from germline. J is TRBJ1-1 and V is TRBV28; TRBD1 is a possible D gene (6 bases). The CDR3 contains 16 residues. From germline, CDR1 is MDHEN and CDR2 SYDVKM. This chain's CDR3 is CASTTGGAPVNPEAFF. DNA of the CDR3: TGTGCCAGCACCACTGGGGGGGCCCCGGTGAACCCTGAAGCTTTCTTT. Full variable domain (outside the CDR3, taken from reference TRBV28 and TRBJ1-1): DVKVTQSSRYLVKRTGEKVFLECVQDMDHENMFWYRQDPGLGLRLIYFSYDVKMKEKGDIPEGYSVSREKKERFSLILESASTNQTSMYLCASTTGGAPVNPEAFFGQGTRLTVV.

The J gene is TRBJ2-3, the V gene TRBV6-4; 9 nucleotides agree with TRBD2. Germline CDR1 is MRHNA and CDR2 is SNTAGT. Germline trimming cut 3 bases from V and 4 bases from J; bases unmatched to any gene: 5. This CDR3 has 15 amino acids. The CDR3 protein is CASSEMAGGPDTQYF. The CDR3 DNA sequence: TGTGCCAGCAGTGAGATGGCGGGAGGGCCAGATACGCAGTATTTT.

This clone was recorded once. The chain joins TRBV9 to TRBJ2-7; TRBD2 agrees at 12 bases. The germline V gene encodes CDR1 SGDLS and CDR2 YYNGEE. This CDR3 spans 16 amino acids. J gave up 4 bases and V 3 bases, and 8 bases lay outside the gene matches. The CDR3 DNA reads TGTGCCAGCAGCGCCCAGACTAGCGGGAGTCTATACGAGCAGTACTTC. This sequence encodes CASSAQTSGSLYEQYF.

This sequence joins TRBV5-6 and TRBJ2-5, with D perhaps matching TRBD2 (5 bases). CDR1 is SGHDT, CDR2 YYEEEE, per germline. The CDR3 contains 15 residues. V was pared by 1 base and J by 2 bases, with 12 bases between. CDR3 sequence: CASSLLRGKQETQYF. The CDR3 bases are TGTGCCAGCAGCTTGCTCCGGGGAAAGCAAGAGACCCAGTACTTC.

A few counts support this clone. V usage is TRBV27 and J usage is TRBJ2-2, with D perhaps matching TRBD1 (5 bases). The germline V gene has CDR1 MNHEY and CDR2 SMNVEV (reference sequence). Trimming removed 3 bases from V and 7 bases from J, with 12 bases in between. The CDR3 contains 14 residues. DNA of the CDR3: TGTGCCAGCAGTTTGGGCAGGGCCATCGGGGAGCTGTTTTTT. Protein sequence: CASSLGRAIGELFF.

The chain couples TRBV10-2 to TRBJ2-7; 12 bases are a match to TRBD1. The junction had 7 bases not matched to a gene; V was cut back by 3 bases and J by 7 bases. The CDR3 is made up of 15 amino acids. Germline V gives CDR1 WSHSY, CDR2 SAAADI. The CDR3 sequence is CASSDPGQGAEEQYF. The CDR3 DNA sequence: TGCGCCAGCAGTGACCCGGGACAGGGGGCGGAAGAGCAGTACTTC.

V and J are TRBV19 and TRBJ2-7, with D possibly TRBD1 on 5 matching bases. Germline lookup yields CDR1 LNHDA and CDR2 SQIVND (reference sequence). The CDR3 is 14 amino acids. V dropped 6 bases and J dropped 3 bases, with 15 bases sitting between them. The CDR3 sequence: CASSQGQVHYEQYF. The CDR3 DNA follows: TGTGCCAGTAGCCAAGGACAAGTCCACTACGAGCAGTACTTC.

V is TRBV7-9 and J is TRBJ2-7, with a weak D call TRBD1 (6 bases). Trimming removed 1 base from V and 6 bases from J, with 13 bases in between. This CDR3 has 14 residues. Germline-derived CDR1 and CDR2 are SEHNR and FQNEAQ (reference sequence). The CDR3, as DNA: TGTGCCAGCAGCTTAGGAACAGGGTATCTCGAGCAGTACTTC. It is translated as CASSLGTGYLEQYF.

This clone came up a few times. The genes are TRBV7-8 and TRBJ2-7; D is possibly TRBD2 (6 bases). Germline CDR1 and CDR2: SGHVS and FQNEAQ. The CDR3 consists of 13 residues. With 5 bases removed from V and 1 base from J, the gap between germline ends came to 9 bases. The CDR3 DNA follows: TGTGCCAGCAGCCGGGACTCGTCCTACGAGCAGTACTTC. Its translation: CASSRDSSYEQYF.

The chain has TRBV19 and TRBJ2-7, with D perhaps TRBD2 (6 bases). The CDR3 has 12 amino acids. Per the germline V gene, CDR1 is LNHDA and CDR2 is SQIVND (reference sequence). V lost 5 bases to trimming and J lost 3 bases, with 8 bases between them. CDR3 sequence: CASSGGNYEQYF. The CDR3 DNA is TGTGCCAGTAGTGGGGGGAACTACGAGCAGTACTTC.

This clone occurred a few times. The genes are TRBV9 and TRBJ2-7; D might be TRBD2 (6 bases). The CDR3 runs 14 residues. Between the trimmed V and J ends, which lost 2 bases and 5 bases, there was a span of 14 bases. The germline V gene has CDR1 SGDLS and CDR2 YYNGEE. The CDR3 region has the DNA TGTGCCAGCAGCGTCGACGGGAGTGTCGACGAGCAGTACTTC. Protein product: CASSVDGSVDEQYF.

V is TRBV5-8 and J is TRBJ2-1; D perhaps matches TRBD1 (8 bases). The germline V gene has CDR1 SGHTS and CDR2 YDEGEE. There are 13 residues in the CDR3. V was trimmed by 4 bases and J by 9 bases, leaving 14 bases between them. DNA for the CDR3: TGTGCCAGCAGCCAACAGGGGGGGGGTGAGCAGTTCTTC. It yields the protein CASSQQGGGEQFF.

This clone was seen a handful of times. The chain has TRBV7-9 and TRBJ2-3; 12 bases are shared with TRBD1. Germline-derived CDR1 and CDR2 are SEHNR and FQNEAQ (reference sequence). Trimming removed 7 bases from V and 4 bases from J; junction bases left unmatched: 9. The CDR3 length is 16 residues. Here the CDR3 reads CASILLGTGGSDTQYF. The DNA for the CDR3 is TGTGCCAGCATCCTCCTTGGGACAGGGGGCTCAGATACGCAGTATTTT.

This chain links TRBV5-4 with TRBJ2-3; 10 nucleotides match TRBD2. The V gene's germline CDR1 is SGHNT and CDR2 YYREEE (reference sequence). The CDR3 is 16 amino acids. V gave up 0 bases and J gave up 5 bases; unmatched junction bases: 6. CDR3 DNA: TGTGCCAGCAGCTTGGCAAGGACTAGCGGAGGAGATACGCAGTATTTT. This gives the protein CASSLARTSGGDTQYF.

CDR3 sequence: CASSLDGVTGELFF. As DNA, the CDR3 is TGTGCCAGCAGTTTGGACGGGGTAACCGGGGAGCTGTTTTTT. The gene calls are TRBV28 and TRBJ2-2; D perhaps matches TRBD2 (5 bases). V dropped 3 bases and J dropped 5 bases, with 10 bases sitting between them. This CDR3 is 14 amino acids long. Germline CDR1 is MDHEN and CDR2 is SYDVKM.

This chain joins TRBV27 and TRBJ1-5; D not certain. Germline loops: CDR1 MNHEY, CDR2 SMNVEV (reference sequence). The CDR3 is 15 residues long. V gave up 2 bases and J gave up 0 bases, with 8 bases separating them. This CDR3 reads CASSLLSPSNQPQHF. Written as DNA, the CDR3 is TGTGCCAGCAGTTTACTGAGCCCTAGCAATCAGCCCCAGCATTTT.

The chain couples TRBV28 to TRBJ2-7; no firm D call. Germline V gene lookup returns CDR1 MDHEN and CDR2 SYDVKM. The CDR3 is made up of 12 amino acids. Trimming cost V 3 bases and J 5 bases, with 8 bases left between them. The CDR3: CASSLPLDEQYF. DNA of the CDR3: TGTGCCAGCAGTTTGCCCCTAGACGAGCAGTACTTC.

V and J are TRBV27 and TRBJ1-5; the match to TRBD1 covers 8 bases. The V segment lost 4 bases and the J segment 0 bases; nucleotides outside the gene matches: 8. This CDR3 comprises 17 residues. The germline CDR1 and CDR2 sequences are MNHEY and SMNVEV (reference sequence). Here the CDR3 DNA reads TGTGCCAGCAGTTCGGGGCAGGGGGCCTATAGCAATCAGCCCCAGCATTTT. Translation: CASSSGQGAYSNQPQHF.

The rearrangement links TRBV5-1 to TRBJ2-5; 8 bases match TRBD2. Germline V gene lookup returns CDR1 SGHRS and CDR2 YFSETQ. V trimming: 3 bases; J trimming: 5 bases; junction bases outside the gene matches: 9. The CDR3 is made up of 15 amino acids. The DNA for the CDR3 is TGCGCCAGCAGCTCCTTAGCGGGAACTGCGGAGACCCAGTACTTC. Amino acids: CASSSLAGTAETQYF. The whole variable domain, remainder taken from reference TRBV5-1 and TRBJ2-5, is KAGVTQTPRYLIKTRGQQVTLSCSPISGHRSVSWYQQTPGQGLQFLFEYFSETQRNKGNFPGRFSGRQFSNSRSEMNVSTLELGDSALYLCASSSLAGTAETQYFGPGTRLLVL.

CDR3 region: CASSQLDTSYGYTF. CDR3 nucleotides: TGTGCCAGCAGCCAACTCGACACAAGCTATGGCTACACCTTC. This rearrangement joins TRBV4-2 to TRBJ1-2; D not certain. The V gene lost 2 bases and the J gene lost 4 bases, with 11 bases spanning the gap. Germline V gives CDR1 LGHNA, CDR2 YNFKEQ. CDR3 size: 14 residues.

The rearrangement links TRBV27 to TRBJ2-7; D is unresolved. The CDR3 has 15 residues. Germline V gene sequence: CDR1 MNHEY, CDR2 SMNVEV (reference sequence). The germline V and J ends were trimmed by 3 bases and 0 bases, with 12 bases remaining between them. DNA for the CDR3: TGTGCCAGCAGTTTCCAAAATCCCCCCTCCTACGAGCAGTACTTC. Protein sequence: CASSFQNPPSYEQYF.